This T cell receptor (beta chain) was sequenced in a study of T cells after yellow fever vaccination (dated by TCRdb to 2018 to 2020). About the full investigation: The SMART-Seq v4 Ultra Low Input RNA kit was used to prepare libraries from fractions with low cell numbers. Bulk TCR alpha and beta repertoires were sequenced longitudinally to track T-cell clones before and after primary and booster YFV17D yellow fever vaccination. Two healthy male donors made up the cohort, one aged 18 to 30 years and the other aged 30 to 40 years. Blood samples were taken at several timepoints before and after primary and secondary immunization, and bulk PBMC replicates and cell subsets were isolated.

Explained via the paper, the treatment or condition label denotes: live attenuated yellow fever vaccine strain. Two biological replicates of bulk PBMCs were collected at each blood-draw timepoint. A standard Ficoll-Paque protocol was used to isolate PBMCs from peripheral blood. TriZol was used to extract RNA from bulk PBMCs, CD4 and CD8 fractions, and dextramer-positive and dextramer-negative fractions. The CDR3, cysteine through phenylalanine, is 15 amino acids long. Just CDR3 DNA is preserved here, 45 bases in frame from base 1. V ends up 2 bases short and J 7 bases short, with an unmatched junction base count of 7. The germline V gene supplies CDR1 SGHDT and CDR2 YYEEEE. This clonotype was detected only a few times. No antigen is known for it. Per-base quality was not reported, and no clone a single base away is much larger than it. TCR cDNA was synthesized by 5'RACE template switching, through which a universal primer site and unique molecular identifiers were introduced. Priming of cDNA synthesis was performed from both the TCR alpha and TCR beta constant segments. Library amplification used two PCR steps, and the second PCR step added sample barcodes and sequencing adapters. Sequencing of the libraries was done on either Illumina HiSeq 2500 (2x100 bp) or NovaSeq (2x150 bp). In the original analysis: Demultiplexing of reads and collapsing into UMI consensus sequences were performed with MIGEC, and V(D)J alignment was carried out with MiXCR. Vaccine-responding clonotypes were identified with edgeR using replicate PBMC samples, with FDR below 0.01 and a log2 fold change above 5 up to day 15 being required. CD4 or CD8 identity was assigned to each bulk clonotype according to whether the clonotype was present at higher abundance in the sequenced CD4 repertoire or the sequenced CD8 repertoire. Through fastp at Q25 and MiXCR, TCRdb rebuilt clones from the public reads, retaining in-frame beta chains. Here each entry gathers all rows of one CDR3 protein and keeps the most common genes and DNA. These V and J calls rely on TCRdb rather than the paper's analysis. Within this sample are approximately 610,000 distinct CDR3 sequences, with about 15% of them counted one time only. The top ten clones comprise roughly a sixth of the sample.

Broad study findings and their caveats: Computational filtering was needed because FACS-sorted repertoires could contain abundant contaminating clonotypes from the bulk population. The secondary T-cell response was found to be weaker but faster than the primary response, with a peak reached on day 5 rather than on day 15. The study included only two donors, which limits how far the findings can be generalized. Most clones expanded after primary vaccination (about 95% of CD4 and roughly 90% of CD8) were re-detected after the booster, suggesting that broad memory maintenance occurred. A small share of clonotypes was detected in both CD4 and CD8 compartments, with the overlap likely arising from convergent recombination.

Specimen: PBMCs, collected roughly 5 days after the first yellow fever vaccination. The chain is assembled from TRBV5-6 and TRBJ2-1, with 9 bases in between that match TRBD1. This receptor was taken from a man younger than 35 who received the YFV17D yellow fever vaccine. The CDR3 in this case is CASSFGDRAQNEQFF. The DNA sequence follows: TGTGCCAGCAGCTTTGGGGACAGGGCACAAAATGAGCAGTTCTTC.